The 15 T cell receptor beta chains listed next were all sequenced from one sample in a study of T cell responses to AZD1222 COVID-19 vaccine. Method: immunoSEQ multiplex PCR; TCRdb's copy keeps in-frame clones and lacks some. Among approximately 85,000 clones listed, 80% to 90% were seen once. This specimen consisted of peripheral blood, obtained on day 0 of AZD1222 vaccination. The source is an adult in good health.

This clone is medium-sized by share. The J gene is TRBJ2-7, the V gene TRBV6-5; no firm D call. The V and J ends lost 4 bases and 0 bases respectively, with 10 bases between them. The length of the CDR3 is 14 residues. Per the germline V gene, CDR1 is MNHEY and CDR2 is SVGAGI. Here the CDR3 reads CASSLNWRSYEQYF. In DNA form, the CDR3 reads TGTGCCAGCAGTTTGAATTGGCGCTCCTACGAGCAGTACTTC.

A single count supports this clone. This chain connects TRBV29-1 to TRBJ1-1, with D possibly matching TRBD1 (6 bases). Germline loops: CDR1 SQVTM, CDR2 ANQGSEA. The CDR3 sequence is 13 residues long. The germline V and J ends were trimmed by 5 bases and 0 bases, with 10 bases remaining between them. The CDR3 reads CSVWGQMNTEAFF. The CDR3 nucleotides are TGCAGCGTTTGGGGACAAATGAACACTGAAGCTTTCTTT.

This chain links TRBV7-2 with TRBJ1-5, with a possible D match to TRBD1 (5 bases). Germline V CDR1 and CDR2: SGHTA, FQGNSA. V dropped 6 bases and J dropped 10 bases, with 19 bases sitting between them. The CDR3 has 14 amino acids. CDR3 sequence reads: CASRGGSAPAPQHF. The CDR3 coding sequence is TGTGCCAGCAGGGGGGGATCAGCCCCAGCACCCCAGCATTTT.

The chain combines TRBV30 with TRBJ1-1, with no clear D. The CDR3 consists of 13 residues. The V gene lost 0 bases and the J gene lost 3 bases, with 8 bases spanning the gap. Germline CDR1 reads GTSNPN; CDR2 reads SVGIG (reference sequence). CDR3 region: CAWSVSGDTEAFF. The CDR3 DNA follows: TGTGCCTGGAGTGTAAGTGGCGACACTGAAGCTTTCTTT.

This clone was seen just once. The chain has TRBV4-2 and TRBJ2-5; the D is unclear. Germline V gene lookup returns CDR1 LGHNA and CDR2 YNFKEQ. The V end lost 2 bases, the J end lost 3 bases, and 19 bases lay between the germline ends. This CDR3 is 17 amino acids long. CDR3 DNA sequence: TGTGCCAGCAGCCAAACGGATCCCGGGTCTAGTAAAGAGACCCAGTACTTC. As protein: CASSQTDPGSSKETQYF.

The CDR3 DNA is TGTGCCAGCAGCATCTCCCCACACCAGGGGGGCCTTAATGAAAAACTGTTTTTT. Its translation: CASSISPHQGGLNEKLFF. The chain employs TRBV5-5 and TRBJ1-4; 7 nucleotides line up with TRBD1. Germline V CDR1 and CDR2: SGHKS, YYEKEE (reference sequence). V shed 4 bases, J shed 4 bases, and the junction held 16 bases outside the gene matches. The CDR3 consists of 18 residues.

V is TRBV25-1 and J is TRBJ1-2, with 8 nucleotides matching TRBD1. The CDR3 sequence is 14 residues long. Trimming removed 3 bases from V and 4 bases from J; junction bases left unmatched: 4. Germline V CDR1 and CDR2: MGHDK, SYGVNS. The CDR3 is CASSEPGGVYGYTF. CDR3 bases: TGTGCCAGCAGTGAGCCAGGGGGCGTCTATGGCTACACCTTC.

The CDR3 nucleotides are TGTGCCAGCAGCCAGAGACAGAATTCACCCCTCCACTTT. This translates into CASSQRQNSPLHF. V usage is TRBV3-1 (or the pseudogene TRBV3-2) and J usage is TRBJ1-6; tentative D call: TRBD1 (5 bases). CDR3 size: 13 residues. V lost 3 bases and J lost 7, with 7 bases in between. The germline V gene has CDR1 LGHDT and CDR2 YNNKEL (reference sequence).

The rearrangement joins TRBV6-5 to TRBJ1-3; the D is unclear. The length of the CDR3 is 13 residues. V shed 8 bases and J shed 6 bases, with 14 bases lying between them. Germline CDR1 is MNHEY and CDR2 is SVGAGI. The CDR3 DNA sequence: TGTGCCAGCCAAATTTCCTCGCAAAACACCATATATTTT. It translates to CASQISSQNTIYF.

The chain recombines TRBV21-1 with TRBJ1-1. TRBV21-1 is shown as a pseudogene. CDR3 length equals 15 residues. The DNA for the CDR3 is TGTGCCAGCAGCTCGATCCCCACCGGGAACACTGAAGCTTTCTTT. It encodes CASSSIPTGNTEAFF.

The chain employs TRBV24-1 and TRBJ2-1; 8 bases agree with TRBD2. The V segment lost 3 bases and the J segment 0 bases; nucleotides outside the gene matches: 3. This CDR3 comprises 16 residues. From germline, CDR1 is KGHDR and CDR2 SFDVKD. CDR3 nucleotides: TGTGCCACCAGTGATACTAGCGGTAGCTCCTACAATGAGCAGTTCTTC. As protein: CATSDTSGSSYNEQFF.

The CDR3 is CATSRDYSGRAVFSTDTQYF. In DNA, the CDR3 is TGTGCCACCAGCAGAGATTATAGCGGGAGGGCCGTATTCAGCACAGATACGCAGTATTTT. The chain is built from TRBV15 and TRBJ2-3, with 11 nucleotides matching TRBD2. CDR3 length equals 20 residues. Losses at the gene ends were 0 bases for V and 0 bases for J; bases not matched to a gene: 11. Per germline, CDR1 LNHNV and CDR2 YYDKDF (reference sequence).

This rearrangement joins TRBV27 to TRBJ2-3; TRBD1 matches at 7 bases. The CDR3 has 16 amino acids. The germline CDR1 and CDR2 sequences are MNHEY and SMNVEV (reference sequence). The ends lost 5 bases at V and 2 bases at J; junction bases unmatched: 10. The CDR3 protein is CASSTPGTDHTDTQYF. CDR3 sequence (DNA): TGTGCCAGCAGTACTCCCGGGACAGATCACACAGATACGCAGTATTTT.

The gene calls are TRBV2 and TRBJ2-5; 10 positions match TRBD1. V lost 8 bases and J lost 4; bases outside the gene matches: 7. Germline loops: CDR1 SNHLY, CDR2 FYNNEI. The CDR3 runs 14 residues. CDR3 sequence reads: CASGGQGGGETQYF. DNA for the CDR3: TGTGCCAGCGGAGGACAGGGGGGAGGAGAGACCCAGTACTTC.

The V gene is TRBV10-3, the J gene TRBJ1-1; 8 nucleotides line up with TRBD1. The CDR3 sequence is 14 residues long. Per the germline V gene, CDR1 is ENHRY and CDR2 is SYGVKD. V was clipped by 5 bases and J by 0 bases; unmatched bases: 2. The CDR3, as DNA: TGTGCCATCAGTTCGACAGGGGTGAACACTGAAGCTTTCTTT. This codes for CAISSTGVNTEAFF.